The entry below gives a single T cell receptor beta chain sequence along with its context. The source of the sample is a study of blood T cell repertoires in COVID-19. Turning to the study itself: Acute-phase and convalescent COVID-19 samples originated in the United States, Italy and Spain. Sources were T cells, B-cell-depleted T cells, or PBMCs; the material itself was cDNA or gDNA.

V shed 1 base and J 2 bases; nucleotides not matched to a gene: 8. The CDR3 has 16 amino acids. The germline gives CDR1 MGHRA, CDR2 YSYEKL. In the authors' methods: Amplification with reference gene primers provided the estimates of nucleated cell counts. Sequenced by immunoSEQ multiplex PCR; TCRdb stores in-frame clones only, minus some. For V, J and clone size, that table is used; D and trimming come from the DNA. The sample lists about 130,000 clones, roughly four fifths occurring once. The clonotype comes from a man younger than 45 who had recovered from COVID-19. Sequencing was carried out using PBMCs or T cells enriched from blood (not recorded which). The V and J genes are TRBV4-1 and TRBJ2-7; TRBD1 aligns across 7 bases. The CDR3 DNA reads as TGCGCCAGCAGCCAAGGGGCCCGGACAGGAGCCTACGAGCAGTACTTC. This translates into CASSQGARTGAYEQYF.